One TCR beta chain is described in this entry. Its antigen is unidentified. Data came from immunoSEQ multiplex PCR; TCRdb stores just in-frame clones and leaves some out. The profile shows 140,000 to 150,000 clones, roughly nine tenths of them singletons. The data derive from a study of T cell responses to AZD1222 COVID-19 vaccine. Study-level points and caveats: A mostly white British donor set with more females was recruited, and clonal diversity was possibly underestimated. When two AZD1222 doses had been given, Spike-specific TCR breadth and depth rose.

The V end was cut by 5 bases, the J end by 3 bases, with 11 bases between. Germline-derived CDR1 and CDR2 are SGHAT and FQNNGV. This CDR3 comprises 15 residues. The V call is TRBV11-2, the J call TRBJ2-6, with a tentative D call TRBD2 (5 bases). Sample: peripheral blood, taken on day 0 of AZD1222 vaccination. The source of this sequence is an adult in good health. CDR3 nucleotide sequence: TGTGCCAGCAGCCCCGCGGGTTTTGGGGCCAACGTCCTGACTTTC. Translated, it gives CASSPAGFGANVLTF.